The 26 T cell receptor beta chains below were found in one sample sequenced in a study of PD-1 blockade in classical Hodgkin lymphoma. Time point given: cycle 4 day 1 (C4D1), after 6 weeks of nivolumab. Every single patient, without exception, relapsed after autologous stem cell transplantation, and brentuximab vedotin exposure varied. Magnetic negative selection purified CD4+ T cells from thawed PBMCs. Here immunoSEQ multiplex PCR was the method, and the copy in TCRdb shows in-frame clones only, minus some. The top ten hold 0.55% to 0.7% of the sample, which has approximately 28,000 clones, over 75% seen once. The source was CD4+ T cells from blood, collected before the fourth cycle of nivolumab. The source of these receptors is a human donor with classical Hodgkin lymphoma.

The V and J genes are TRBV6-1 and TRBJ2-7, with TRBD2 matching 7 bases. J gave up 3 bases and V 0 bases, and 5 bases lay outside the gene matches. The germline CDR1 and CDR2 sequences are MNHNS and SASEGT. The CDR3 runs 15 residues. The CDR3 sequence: CASSEALLAGYEQYF. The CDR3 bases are TGTGCCAGCAGTGAAGCGCTGTTAGCGGGCTACGAGCAGTACTTC.

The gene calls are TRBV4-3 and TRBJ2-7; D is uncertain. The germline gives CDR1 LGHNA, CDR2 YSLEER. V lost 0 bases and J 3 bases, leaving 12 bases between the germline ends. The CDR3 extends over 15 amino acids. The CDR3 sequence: CASSQDLGGFYEQYF. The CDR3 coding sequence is TGCGCCAGCAGCCAAGACCTCGGCGGCTTCTACGAGCAGTACTTC.

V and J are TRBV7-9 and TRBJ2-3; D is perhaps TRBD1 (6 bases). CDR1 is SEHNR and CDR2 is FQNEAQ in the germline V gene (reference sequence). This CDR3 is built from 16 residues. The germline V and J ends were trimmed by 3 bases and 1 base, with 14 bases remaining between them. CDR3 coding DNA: TGTGCCAGCAGCTTGTTTGGGGGCTGGGGCACAGATACGCAGTATTTT. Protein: CASSLFGGWGTDTQYF.

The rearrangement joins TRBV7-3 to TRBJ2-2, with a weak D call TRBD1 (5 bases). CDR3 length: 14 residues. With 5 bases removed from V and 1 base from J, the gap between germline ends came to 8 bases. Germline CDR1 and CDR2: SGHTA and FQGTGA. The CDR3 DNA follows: TGTGCCAGCAGCCCCAGGGTGAACACCGGGGAGCTGTTTTTT. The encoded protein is CASSPRVNTGELFF.

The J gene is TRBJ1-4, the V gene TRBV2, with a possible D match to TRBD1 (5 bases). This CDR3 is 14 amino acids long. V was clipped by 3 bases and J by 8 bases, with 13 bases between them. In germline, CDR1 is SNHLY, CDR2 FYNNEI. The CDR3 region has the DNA TGTGCCAGCAGTGATCAGGAGGGGATAGAAAAACTGTTTTTT. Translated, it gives CASSDQEGIEKLFF.

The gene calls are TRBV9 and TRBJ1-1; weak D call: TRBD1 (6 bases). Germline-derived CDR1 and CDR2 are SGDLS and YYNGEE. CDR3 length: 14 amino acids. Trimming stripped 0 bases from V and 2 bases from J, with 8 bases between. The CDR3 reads CASSVVGGNTEAFF. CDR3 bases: TGTGCCAGCAGCGTAGTGGGGGGCAACACTGAAGCTTTCTTT.

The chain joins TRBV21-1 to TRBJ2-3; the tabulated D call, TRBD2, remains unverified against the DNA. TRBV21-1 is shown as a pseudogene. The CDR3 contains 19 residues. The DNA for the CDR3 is TGTGCCAGCAGCAAAGCCGATAGGGACCCGGGGAGGGGGACAGATACGCAGTATTTT. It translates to CASSKADRDPGRGTDTQYF.

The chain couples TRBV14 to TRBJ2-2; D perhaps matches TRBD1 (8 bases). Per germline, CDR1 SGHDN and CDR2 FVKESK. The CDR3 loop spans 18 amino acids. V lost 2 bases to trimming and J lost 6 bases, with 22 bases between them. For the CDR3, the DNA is TGTGCCAGCAGCCAAAAGCGGCAGGGGGCGGGAGCGGCCGGGGAGCTGTTTTTT. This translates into CASSQKRQGAGAAGELFF.

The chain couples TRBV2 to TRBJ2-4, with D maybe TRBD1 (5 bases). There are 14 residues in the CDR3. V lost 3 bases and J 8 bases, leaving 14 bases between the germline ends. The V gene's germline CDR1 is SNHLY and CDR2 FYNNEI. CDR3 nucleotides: TGTGCCAGCAGTGAGGGGCAGCTGGGGTACATTCAGTACTTC. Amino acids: CASSEGQLGYIQYF.

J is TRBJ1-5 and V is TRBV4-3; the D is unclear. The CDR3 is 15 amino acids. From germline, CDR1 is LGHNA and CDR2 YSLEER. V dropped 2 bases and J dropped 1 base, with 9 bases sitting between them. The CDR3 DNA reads TGCGCCAGCAGCCAAAGAGGAGACAGCAATCAGCCCCAGCATTTT. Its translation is CASSQRGDSNQPQHF.

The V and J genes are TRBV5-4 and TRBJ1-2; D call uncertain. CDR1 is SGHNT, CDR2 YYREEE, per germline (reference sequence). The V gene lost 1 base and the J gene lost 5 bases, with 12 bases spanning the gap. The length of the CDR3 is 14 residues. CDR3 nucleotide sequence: TGTGCCAGCAGCTTGAGTCGGACGGCATATGGCTACACCTTC. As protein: CASSLSRTAYGYTF.

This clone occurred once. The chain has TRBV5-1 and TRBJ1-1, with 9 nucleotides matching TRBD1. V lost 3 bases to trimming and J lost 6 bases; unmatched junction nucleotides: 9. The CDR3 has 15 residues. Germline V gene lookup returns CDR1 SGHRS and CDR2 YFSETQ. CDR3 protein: CASSSNPGQGAEAFF. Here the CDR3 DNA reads TGCGCCAGCAGCTCGAACCCGGGACAGGGCGCTGAAGCTTTCTTT. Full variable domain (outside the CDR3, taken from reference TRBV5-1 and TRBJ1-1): KAGVTQTPRYLIKTRGQQVTLSCSPISGHRSVSWYQQTPGQGLQFLFEYFSETQRNKGNFPGRFSGRQFSNSRSEMNVSTLELGDSALYLCASSSNPGQGAEAFFGQGTRLTVV.

CDR3 sequence reads: CASRGDDTIYF. The CDR3 DNA sequence: TGCGCCAGCAGAGGGGATGACACCATATATTTT. The rearrangement links TRBV5-1 to TRBJ1-3; D possibly corresponds to TRBD1 (5 bases). The CDR3 has 11 residues. Trimming removed 5 bases at V and 8 bases at J, with 8 bases between. Germline lookup yields CDR1 SGHRS and CDR2 YFSETQ.

The CDR3 sequence is CSVRSLPGSGNTIYF. CDR3 coding DNA: TGCAGCGTTAGAAGCCTCCCGGGCTCTGGAAACACCATATATTTT. The rearrangement uses TRBV29-1 and TRBJ1-3; D is undetermined. The germline CDR1 and CDR2 sequences are SQVTM and ANQGSEA. This CDR3 has 15 amino acids. V lost 5 bases, J lost 0 bases, and 14 bases lay in between.

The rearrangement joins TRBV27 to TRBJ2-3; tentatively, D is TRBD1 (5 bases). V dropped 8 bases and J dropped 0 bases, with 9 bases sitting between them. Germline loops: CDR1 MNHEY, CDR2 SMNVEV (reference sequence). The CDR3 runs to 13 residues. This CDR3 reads CASWGSSTDTQYF. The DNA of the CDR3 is TGTGCCAGCTGGGGCAGCAGCACAGATACGCAGTATTTT.

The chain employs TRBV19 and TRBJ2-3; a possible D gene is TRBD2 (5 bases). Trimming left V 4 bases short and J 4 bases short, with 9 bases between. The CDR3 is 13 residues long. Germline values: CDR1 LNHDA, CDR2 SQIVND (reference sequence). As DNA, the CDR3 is TGTGCCAGTAGTAGGACTGGATCAGATACGCAGTATTTT. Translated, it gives CASSRTGSDTQYF.

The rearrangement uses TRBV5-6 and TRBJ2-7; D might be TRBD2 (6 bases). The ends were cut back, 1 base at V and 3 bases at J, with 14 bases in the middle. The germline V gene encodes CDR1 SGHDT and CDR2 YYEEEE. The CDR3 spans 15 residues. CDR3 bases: TGTGCCAGCAGCTTGAAGTTCCTAGCGAACTACGAGCAGTACTTC. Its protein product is CASSLKFLANYEQYF.

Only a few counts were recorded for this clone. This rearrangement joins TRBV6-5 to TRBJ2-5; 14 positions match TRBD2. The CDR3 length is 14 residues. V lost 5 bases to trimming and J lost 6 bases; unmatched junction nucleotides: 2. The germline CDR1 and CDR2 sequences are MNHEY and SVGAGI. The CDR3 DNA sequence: TGTGCCAGCAGTCGACTAGCGGGAGGGAAGACCCAGTACTTC. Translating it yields CASSRLAGGKTQYF.

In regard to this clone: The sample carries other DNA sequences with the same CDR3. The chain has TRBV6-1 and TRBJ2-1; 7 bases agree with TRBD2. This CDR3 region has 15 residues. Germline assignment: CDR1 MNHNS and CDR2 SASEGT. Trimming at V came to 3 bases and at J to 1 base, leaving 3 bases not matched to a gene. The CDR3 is CASSEGRGSYNEQFF. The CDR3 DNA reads TGTGCCAGCAGTGAGGGGCGGGGGTCCTACAATGAGCAGTTCTTC.

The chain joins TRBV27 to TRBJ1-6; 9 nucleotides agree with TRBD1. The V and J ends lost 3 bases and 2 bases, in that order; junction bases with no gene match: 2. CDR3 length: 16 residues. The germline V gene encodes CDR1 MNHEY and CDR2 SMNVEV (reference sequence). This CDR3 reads CASSFGTGTYNSPLHF. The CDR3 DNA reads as TGTGCCAGCAGTTTCGGGACAGGGACCTATAATTCACCCCTCCACTTT.

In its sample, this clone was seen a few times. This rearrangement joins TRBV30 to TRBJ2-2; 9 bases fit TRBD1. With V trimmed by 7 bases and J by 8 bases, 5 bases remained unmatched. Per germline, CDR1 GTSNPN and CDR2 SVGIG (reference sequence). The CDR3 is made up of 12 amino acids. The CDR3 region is CAFGQGRGELFF. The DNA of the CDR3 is TGTGCCTTCGGACAGGGGAGAGGGGAGCTGTTTTTT.

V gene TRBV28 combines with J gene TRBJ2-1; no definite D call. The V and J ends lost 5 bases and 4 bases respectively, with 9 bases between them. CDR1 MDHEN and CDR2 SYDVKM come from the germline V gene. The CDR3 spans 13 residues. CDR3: CASSLWDYNEQFF. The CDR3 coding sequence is TGTGCCAGCAGTCTTTGGGATTACAATGAGCAGTTCTTC.

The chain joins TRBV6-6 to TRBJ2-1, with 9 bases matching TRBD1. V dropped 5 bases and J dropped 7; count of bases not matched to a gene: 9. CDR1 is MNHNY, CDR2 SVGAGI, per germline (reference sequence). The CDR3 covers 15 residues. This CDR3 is CASSKGQGLLNEQFF. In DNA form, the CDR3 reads TGTGCCAGCAGTAAGGGACAGGGTCTCCTAAATGAGCAGTTCTTC.

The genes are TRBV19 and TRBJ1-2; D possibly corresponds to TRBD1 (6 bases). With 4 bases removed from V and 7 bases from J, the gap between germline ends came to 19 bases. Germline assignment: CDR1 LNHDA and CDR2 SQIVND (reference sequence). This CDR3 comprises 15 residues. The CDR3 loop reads CASSTQGSLSFGYTF. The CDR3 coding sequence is TGTGCCAGTAGTACACAGGGTAGCCTCTCGTTTGGCTACACCTTC. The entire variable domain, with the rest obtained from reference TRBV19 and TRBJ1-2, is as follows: DGGITQSPKYLFRKEGQNVTLSCEQNLNHDAMYWYRQDPGQGLRLIYYSQIVNDFQKGDIAEGYSVSREKKESFPLTVTSAQKNPTAFYLCASSTQGSLSFGYTFGSGTRLTVV.

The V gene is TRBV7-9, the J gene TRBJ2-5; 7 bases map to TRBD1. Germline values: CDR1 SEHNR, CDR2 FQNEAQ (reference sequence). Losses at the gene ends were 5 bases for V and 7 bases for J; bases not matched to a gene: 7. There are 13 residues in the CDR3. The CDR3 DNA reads TGTGCCAGCAGCCCGACAGGGTTGGTGACCCAGTACTTC. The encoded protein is CASSPTGLVTQYF. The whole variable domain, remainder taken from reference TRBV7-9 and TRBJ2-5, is DTGVSQNPRHKITKRGQNVTFRCDPISEHNRLYWYRQTLGQGPEFLTYFQNEAQLEKSRLLSDRFSAERPKGSFSTLEIQRTEQGDSAMYLCASSPTGLVTQYFGPGTRLLVL.

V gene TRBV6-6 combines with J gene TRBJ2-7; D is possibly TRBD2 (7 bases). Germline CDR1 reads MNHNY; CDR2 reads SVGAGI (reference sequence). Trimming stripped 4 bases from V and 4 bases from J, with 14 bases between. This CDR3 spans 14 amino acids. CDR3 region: CASSWGGAGYEQYF. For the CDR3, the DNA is TGTGCCAGCAGTTGGGGGGGGGCTGGTTACGAGCAGTACTTC.